Following are 8 T cell receptor beta chains from one sample sequenced in a study of blood T cell repertoires in COVID-19 (dated by TCRdb to 2020 to 2022). The library was prepared using the immunoSEQ multiplex PCR assay. The clones in this table, taken by TCRdb from immuneACCESS, are in-frame only. Not every clone is retained; where verified, under half of the shortfall comes from an unresolved V gene, and the cause of the rest is unknown. The sample table shows about 280,000 clones, and 82% are seen once. The ten largest clones add up to about 5% of the sample. The specimen was PBMCs or T cells enriched from blood (not recorded which). The receptors here all came from a man aged 35 to 55 who had been exposed to COVID-19.

The chain joins TRBV7-2 to TRBJ2-3; 7 positions agree with TRBD1. This CDR3 contains 17 residues. The trim removed 4 bases at V and 5 bases at J, leaving 15 bases unmatched. The germline CDR1 and CDR2 sequences are SGHTA and FQGNSA. DNA for the CDR3: TGTGCCAGCAGCTCCTTCCTAGGACAGGTTGATGGAGATACGCAGTATTTT. Its protein product is CASSSFLGQVDGDTQYF. The full variable domain, completed using reference TRBV7-2 and TRBJ2-3, is GAGVSQSPSNKVTEKGKDVELRCDPISGHTALYWYRQSLGQGLEFLIYFQGNSAPDKSGLPSDRFSAERTGGSVSTLTIQRTQQEDSAVYLCASSSFLGQVDGDTQYFGPGTRLTVL.

V and J are TRBV5-6 and TRBJ1-2; 8 bases align to TRBD1. Germline V gives CDR1 SGHDT, CDR2 YYEEEE. V gave up 1 base and J gave up 1 base; unmatched junction bases: 0. This CDR3 comprises 14 residues. The CDR3 protein is CASSLTGGNYGYTF. CDR3 in DNA: TGTGCCAGCAGCTTGACAGGGGGTAACTATGGCTACACCTTC.

This chain connects TRBV7-2 to TRBJ2-3; maybe TRBD1 (5 bases). Per the germline V gene, CDR1 is SGHTA and CDR2 is FQGNSA. V gave up 5 bases and J gave up 0 bases, with 12 bases separating them. This CDR3 spans 15 amino acids. CDR3 sequence reads: CASSPQGTSTDTQYF. The CDR3, as DNA: TGTGCCAGCAGCCCTCAGGGAACTAGCACAGATACGCAGTATTTT.

This clone was seen more than once but under ten times. The genes are TRBV6-2 or TRBV6-3 and TRBJ1-5, with D unclear. The CDR3 is made up of 14 amino acids. V dropped 4 bases and J dropped 2 bases, with 9 bases sitting between them. The germline CDR1 and CDR2 sequences are MNHEY and SVGEGT. The CDR3 coding sequence is TGTGCCAGCAGTTGGAGAAACCGCAATCAGCCCCAGCATTTT. Protein sequence: CASSWRNRNQPQHF.

The chain links TRBV25-1 to TRBJ2-7; tentatively, D is TRBD2 (5 bases). Trimming removed 6 bases from V and 4 bases from J, with 13 bases in between. The CDR3 has 13 residues. In germline, CDR1 is MGHDK, CDR2 SYGVNS. The CDR3 DNA sequence: TGTGCCAGCAGCGACTACGTTAAATACGAGCAGTACTTC. Translating gives CASSDYVKYEQYF.

This chain links TRBV12-3 or TRBV12-4 with TRBJ2-1; D is unclear. This CDR3 spans 12 amino acids. Trimming left V 5 bases short and J 16 bases short, with 18 bases between. The CDR3 protein is CASSRLPSPSFF. The CDR3 bases are TGTGCCAGCAGTCGACTGCCCTCCCCCTCTTTCTTC.

V gene TRBV6-1 combines with J gene TRBJ2-7; no firm D call. CDR1 MNHNS and CDR2 SASEGT come from the germline V gene. The V gene lost 0 bases and the J gene lost 4 bases, with 4 bases spanning the gap. The CDR3 is 12 residues long. For the CDR3, the DNA is TGTGCCAGCAGTGAAGCGCGTTACGAGCAGTACTTC. As protein: CASSEARYEQYF.

The chain couples TRBV7-6 to TRBJ2-7, with 8 bases aligning to TRBD1. The V gene's germline CDR1 is SGHVS and CDR2 FNYEAQ. The CDR3 has 15 amino acids. The V segment lost 1 base and the J segment 2 bases; nucleotides outside the gene matches: 4. Here the CDR3 reads CASSLEGQGTYEQYF. As DNA, the CDR3 is TGTGCCAGCAGCTTAGAAGGACAGGGTACCTACGAGCAGTACTTC.